This entry lists 25 T cell receptor delta chains sequenced from one sample in a study of gamma-delta chains in newborns, infants, children. TCRdb fed the reads into CATT to redo clone calling. The sample has 8,000 or so delta-chain clones; roughly 3.5% are singletons. Sample: blood. The receptors shown here come from a child who was a newborn, infant or young child, either healthy, febrile or measles-vaccinated (not recorded which).

The CDR3 coding sequence is TGTGCCTGTGACAGAGTACTGGGGGATACGCTAATCTCCTGGGGCATCCGACAGATGTTTTTC. This gives the protein CACDRVLGDTLISWGIRQMFF. The rearrangement links TRDV2 to TRDJ3; 13 bases fit TRDD3. The CDR3 consists of 21 residues. The germline gives CDR1 GEAIGNYY, CDR2 EKD. Losses at the gene ends were 2 bases for V and 12 bases for J; bases not matched to a gene: 21.

Details on this clone: The same CDR3 also results from other DNA sequences found in this sample. J is TRDJ1 and V is TRDV1, with 9 bases identical to TRDD3. CDR3 size: 18 residues. Germline V gene data show CDR1 as TSWWSYY and CDR2 as QGS. V shed 2 bases and J 0 bases; nucleotides not matched to a gene: 10. CDR3 nucleotide sequence: TGTGCTCTTGGGGAAATGAGGCCTGGGGGATCGTACACCGATAAACTCATCTTT. Amino acids: CALGEMRPGGSYTDKLIF.

By share of the sample, this clone is medium-sized (0.01 to 0.1%). The chain employs TRDV2 and TRDJ3; TRDD3 aligns across 8 bases. CDR3 length equals 19 residues. Losses at the gene ends were 3 bases for V and 0 bases for J; bases not matched to a gene: 9. Looked up from germline, CDR1 is GEAIGNYY and CDR2 is EKD. The DNA of the CDR3 is TGTGCCTGTGACTCGTACTGGGGGCTGAGCTCCTGGGACACCCGACAGATGTTTTTC. Protein: CACDSYWGLSSWDTRQMFF.

This clone has at least ten counts. The chain recombines TRDV2 with TRDJ3; a possible D gene is TRDD3 (6 bases). Germline V CDR1 and CDR2: GEAIGNYY, EKD. V was cut by 3 bases and J by 0 bases, with 14 bases left in between. The CDR3 contains 18 residues. CDR3 loop: CACDPWGPHSWDTRQMFF. Here the CDR3 DNA reads TGTGCCTGTGACCCCTGGGGCCCCCACTCCTGGGACACCCGACAGATGTTTTTC.

By proportion, this clone is medium-sized. V usage is TRDV2 and J usage is TRDJ1, with 10 bases identical to TRDD3. Germline values: CDR1 GEAIGNYY, CDR2 EKD. The CDR3 is 14 residues long. After removal of 1 base from V and 5 bases from J, the junction contained 3 bases not matched to a gene. The CDR3 region has the DNA TGTGCCTGTGACACGGGCTGGGGGATAGATAAACTCATCTTT. Its protein is CACDTGWGIDKLIF.

A remark on this clone: This may come from a read error, since a much larger clone is one base off. This chain uses TRDV2 with TRDJ3; 10 positions match TRDD3. In the absence of a J gene in TCRdb, the DNA was matched to germline to assign it here. V shed 4 bases, J shed 1 base, and the junction held 12 bases outside the gene matches. The CDR3 runs to 20 residues. CDR1 is GEAIGNYY, CDR2 EKD, per germline. CDR3 amino acids: CACDHVRGDTGSWDTRQMFF. For the CDR3, the DNA is TGTGCCTGTGATCATGTACGGGGGGATACGGGGTCCTGGGACACCCGACAGATGTTTTTC.

This clone was recorded a few times. Since a much larger clone is just one base distant, this may be a read error. The chain couples TRDV2 to TRDJ1, with TRDD3 matching over 8 bases. The CDR3 length is 15 residues. CDR1 GEAIGNYY and CDR2 EKD come from the germline V gene. CDR3 region: CACDKLGAYTDKPIF. CDR3 coding DNA: TGTGCCTGTGACAAACTGGGGGCGTACACCGATAAACCCATCTTT.

This clone occurred a few times. Given a much more abundant clone one base away, this may be a read error. Other DNA sequences of this sample code for an identical CDR3. The V gene is TRDV2, the J gene TRDJ3; a weak D match, TRDD3 (5 bases). V gave up 0 bases and J gave up 2 bases, with 13 bases separating them. Germline CDR1 is GEAIGNYY and CDR2 is EKD. The CDR3 length is 18 residues. The CDR3 here is CACDTVLGDPWDTRQMFF. The CDR3 nucleotides read TGTGCCTGTGACACCGTGCTGGGAGACCCCTGGGACACCCGACAGATGTTTTTC.

This clone was counted a few times. V usage is TRAV29/DV5 and J usage is TRDJ2, with TRDD3 identical over 9 bases. Germline lookup yields CDR1 NSMFDY and CDR2 ISSIKDK. The CDR3 is 20 residues long. The DNA for the CDR3 is TGTGCGGCCTTTATTTCCCTTCCGTACTGGGGGAACTCTTTGACAGCACAACTCTTCTTT. Its protein is CAAFISLPYWGNSLTAQLFF.

This clone showed up just a few times. At one of its ends the junction is not consistent with the germline gene, which may arise from a read error. The gene calls are TRDV2 and TRDJ3; 10 bases agree with TRDD3. Germline V CDR1 and CDR2: GEAIGNYY, EKD. CDR3 length equals 17 residues. The CDR3 region is CACDNTGGSWDTRQTFF. As DNA, the CDR3 is TGTGCCTGTGACAATACTGGGGGATCCTGGGACACCCGGCAGACGTTTTTC.

Worth noting for this clone: One end of the junction does not line up with germline, which may come from a read error. The sample has other DNA sequences that encode this CDR3 too. The chain carries TRDV2 and TRDJ3, with a weak D call TRDD3 (6 bases). CDR3 length equals 18 residues. Germline V gene lookup returns CDR1 GEAIGNYY and CDR2 EKD. The CDR3 DNA follows: TGTGCCTGCGACACCGGGGATTCCTTCTCCTGGGACACCCGACAGATGTTTTTC. Its translation is CACDTGDSFSWDTRQMFF.

On this clone: The protein that TCRdb holds for this DNA derives from a much larger clone and differs from the translated DNA at residue 4, which likely indicates a read error; the protein shown here is translated from the DNA. V is TRDV2 and J is TRDJ1; 12 nucleotides agree with TRDD3. This CDR3 is built from 17 residues. V lost 6 bases, J lost 0 bases, and 10 bases stayed unmatched. The germline V gene has CDR1 GEAIGNYY and CDR2 EKD. CDR3 protein: CACNPLGDTSYTDKLIF. In DNA, the CDR3 is TGTGCCTGTAACCCACTGGGGGATACATCGTACACCGATAAACTCATCTTT.

This clone was seen a few times. The chain joins TRDV1 to TRDJ2; TRDD3 matches at 11 bases. Germline V gives CDR1 TSWWSYY, CDR2 QGS. There are 20 residues in the CDR3. V lost 0 bases to trimming and J lost 3 bases; unmatched junction nucleotides: 12. As DNA, the CDR3 is TGTGCTCTTGGGGAACTATCCTACTGGGGGATAGTGGGGATGACAGCACAACTCTTCTTT. It yields the protein CALGELSYWGIVGMTAQLFF.

This clone was observed a handful of times. The chain employs TRDV2 and TRDJ3; the match to TRDD3 covers 11 bases. This CDR3 is 20 amino acids long. Germline-derived CDR1 and CDR2 are GEAIGNYY and EKD. J was trimmed by 0 bases and V by 3 bases; bases with no gene match: 9. The CDR3 DNA reads TGTGCCTGTGACGGACTGGGGGATAAAGGAAGCTCCTGGGACACCCGACAGATGTTTTTC. This translates into CACDGLGDKGSSWDTRQMFF.

In its sample, this clone ranks as medium-sized (0.01 to 0.1%). The gene calls are TRDV2 and TRDJ3; D is perhaps TRDD3 (5 bases). This CDR3 region has 19 residues. Looked up from germline, CDR1 is GEAIGNYY and CDR2 is EKD. Between the trimmed V and J ends, which lost 0 bases and 0 bases, there was a span of 14 bases. The CDR3 DNA reads TGTGCCTGTGACACCGCTACTGGTCCTCGCTCCTGGGACACCCGACAGATGTTTTTC. Amino acids: CACDTATGPRSWDTRQMFF.

Details on this clone: A much larger clone differs from this one at a single base, so this may be a read error. The J gene is TRDJ1, the V gene TRDV2; 7 bases line up with TRDD3. Germline lookup yields CDR1 GEAIGNYY and CDR2 EKD. This CDR3 is 15 amino acids long. The CDR3 coding sequence is TGTGCCCGTGACGTACTGGGGATCTACACCGATAAACTCATCTTT. It yields the protein CARDVLGIYTDKLIF.

This clone was seen more than once but under ten times. With a much larger clone just one base away, this may be a read error. Other nucleotide sequences from this sample produce the same CDR3. The rearrangement links TRDV2 to TRDJ2, with D possibly TRDD3 on 6 matching bases. CDR3 size: 17 residues. The V gene lost 1 base and the J gene lost 2 bases, with 16 bases spanning the gap. CDR1 is GEAIGNYY and CDR2 is EKD in the germline V gene. The CDR3 region has the DNA TGTGCCTGTGACACGATCGGAGATACGTCCTTGACAGCACAACTCTTCTTT. Protein product: CACDTIGDTSLTAQLFF.

The sample holds a few counts of this clone. The protein that TCRdb holds for this DNA derives from a much larger clone and differs from the translated DNA at residue 16, which likely indicates a read error; the protein shown here is translated from the DNA. The rearrangement uses TRDV2 and TRDJ3; TRDD3 matches at 11 bases. CDR1 and CDR2 from the germline V gene are GEAIGNYY and EKD. The CDR3 runs to 18 residues. The CDR3, as DNA: TGTGCCTGTGACACTGGGGGATACGCGACCTGGGACACCCGACAGACGTTTTTC. This sequence encodes CACDTGGYATWDTRQTFF.

Concerning this clone itself: The protein TCRdb lists belongs to a much larger clone and differs from this DNA's translation at residue 16, which points to a read error; the protein shown is made from the DNA. This chain joins TRDV2 and TRDJ3; D possibly corresponds to TRDD3 (5 bases). CDR1 GEAIGNYY and CDR2 EKD come from the germline V gene. CDR3 length equals 18 residues. The CDR3 here is CACDTVGFSSWDTRQTFF. CDR3 in DNA: TGTGCCTGTGACACCGTGGGATTCAGCTCCTGGGACACCCGACAGACGTTTTTC.

Details on this clone: At residue 11, the TCRdb amino acid sequence and the translated nucleotide sequence differ, so the protein here is the DNA translation. V usage is TRDV2 and J usage is TRDJ2; TRDD3 matches 8 bases. This CDR3 is built from 16 residues. CDR1 is GEAIGNYY, CDR2 EKD, per germline. Trimming cost V 1 base and J 8 bases; bases outside gene matches: 11. The CDR3 sequence: CACDTLTGGHAAQLFF. The CDR3 DNA follows: TGTGCCTGTGACACGCTTACTGGGGGTCACGCGGCACAACTCTTCTTT.

This clone showed up just a few times. Just one base apart from a much larger clone, this may be a read error. The sample has other DNA sequences that encode this CDR3 too. The rearrangement links TRDV2 to TRDJ1, with TRDD3 as a possible D gene (5 bases). The CDR3 consists of 12 residues. Germline lookup yields CDR1 GEAIGNYY and CDR2 EKD. The chain's CDR3 is CACGDYTDKLIF. The CDR3 DNA reads TGTGCCTGTGGGGATTACACCGATAAGCTCATCTTT.

Sample share makes this clone medium-sized. A single base is all that separates this from a far larger clone, so a read error is likely. V gene TRDV2 combines with J gene TRDJ3; 7 bases align to TRDD3. The CDR3 is made up of 17 amino acids. V shed 0 bases and J 2 bases; nucleotides not matched to a gene: 3. CDR1 is GEAIGNYY and CDR2 is EKD in the germline V gene. CDR3 DNA sequence: TGTGCCTGTGACACCTGGGGGAGCCCCTGGGACACCCGACAGATGTTTTTC. Its translation is CACDTWGSPWDTRQMFF.

The table lists this clone with a few counts. Being one base from a much bigger clone, this may be a read error. This rearrangement joins TRDV2 to TRDJ3, with D possibly being TRDD3 (5 bases). Germline V lookup: CDR1 GEAIGNYY, CDR2 EKD. The CDR3 is 15 amino acids. V gave up 1 base and J gave up 9 bases, with 12 bases separating them. The CDR3 here is CACDTGNGATRQMFF. In DNA, the CDR3 is TGTGCCTGTGACACGGGGAACGGGGCCACCCGACAGATGTTTTTC.

This clone was counted between two and nine times. This may come from a read error, since a much larger clone is one base off. Other DNA variants within this sample encode the same CDR3. This chain joins TRDV2 and TRDJ3; D may be TRDD3 (6 bases). The germline V gene has CDR1 GEAIGNYY and CDR2 EKD. The CDR3 runs 18 residues. V was cut by 1 base and J by 0 bases, with 12 bases left in between. The CDR3 is CACDTGGWSSWDTRQMFF. For the CDR3, the DNA is TGTGCCTGTGACACTGGGGGGTGGAGCTCCTGGGACACCCGACAGATGTTTTTC.

This clone ranks as medium-sized. The V and J genes are TRDV2 and TRDJ1, with 8 bases aligning to TRDD3. The CDR3 extends over 13 amino acids. CDR1 and CDR2 (germline): GEAIGNYY, EKD. The ends lost 3 bases at V and 3 bases at J; junction bases unmatched: 2. CDR3 residues: CACDGIRADKLIF. In DNA, the CDR3 is TGTGCCTGTGACGGGATACGCGCCGATAAACTCATCTTT.